This T cell receptor beta chain was identified in a study of Graves' ophthalmopathy and Graves' hyperthyroidism. Study-wide results and limits: Most expanded clonotypes in thyroid above 0.001 frequency also showed up in blood.

For this clonotype: As yet, its antigen is unknown.

Hyperthyroidism patients, aged 18 to 65, were newly diagnosed, under 2 months' duration. Certain patients, namely those with other autoimmune diseases, uncontrolled infections, pregnancy or lactation, were excluded. Germline V gene data show CDR1 as SGHNT and CDR2 as YENEEA. Deletions cut 7 bases from V and 4 bases from J, with 5 bases between. The CDR3 consists of 12 residues. Amplified TCR beta CDR3 regions were obtained using RNA transcripts as template. HTBI primers served in a first-round RT-PCR, which a second-round multiplex PCR followed. Each CDR3 protein is one row after TCRdb ran MiXCR on the multiplex PCR reads. Of a few hundred thousand distinct CDR3 sequences in the sample, roughly 39% were seen once.

The sample consisted of peripheral blood or thyroid tissue (not recorded which). This chain uses TRBV11-3 with TRBJ2-6; D ambiguous. The TCR originated in an adult man with Graves' hyperthyroidism. CDR3: CASTSGANVLTF. CDR3 in DNA: TGTGCCAGCACCTCGGGGGCCAACGTCCTGACTTTC.